These 25 T cell receptor beta chains came from one sample sequenced in a study of CXCR3-negative and CXCR3-positive naive CD8 T cells. The TRB cDNA libraries were prepared by 5' RACE with UMI labels. Each CDR3 protein gets one entry in TCRdb, which reprocessed the 5' RACE reads and gives no DNA. Reported are nearly 110,000 distinct CDR3 sequences; the ten largest clones contain approximately 0.38%. Antigens of these TCRs are unknown. Study results and caveats: Hydrophobicity was higher for TRB CDR3s found in CXCR3-positive naive cells than in CXCR3-negative naive cells.

Sequenced input: naive CXCR3+ CD8+ T cells from blood. The subset here: CD45RO-CCR7+CD27+CD95- naive CD8+ T cells expressing CXCR3 (TNR3+). The origin of the receptors is a human donor in good health. Some clones in this sample may be carry-over from other donors' samples.

The rearrangement joins TRBV10-3 to TRBJ2-7; the D call from TCRdb, TRBD1, cannot be confirmed without DNA. Germline V gene sequence: CDR1 ENHRY, CDR2 SYGVKD. The CDR3 is 11 amino acids. This chain's CDR3 is CAIMTGVEQYF.

The rearrangement links TRBV5-1 to TRBJ2-5; TCRdb's D call, TRBD1, is unchecked because there is no DNA. The germline V gene has CDR1 SGHRS and CDR2 YFSETQ. The length of the CDR3 is 17 residues. CDR3 sequence reads: CASSFRNYRGSEETQYF.

The chain carries TRBV6-2 or TRBV6-3 and TRBJ2-7; the D gene TCRdb calls, TRBD1, cannot be checked with no DNA. Germline CDR1 MNHEY, CDR2 SVGEGT. CDR3 size: 13 residues. This CDR3 reads CASVRTGLYEQYF.

V is TRBV6-2 or TRBV6-3 and J is TRBJ2-5; TCRdb names TRBD1, which stays unverified in the absence of DNA. Germline CDR1 reads MNHEY; CDR2 reads SVGEGT. This CDR3 is built from 14 residues. The CDR3 protein is CASRRRDWGETQYF.

V usage is TRBV7-9 and J usage is TRBJ1-1; TCRdb returns TRBD1, unconfirmable since there is no DNA. This CDR3 comprises 14 residues. Germline CDR1 SEHNR, CDR2 FQNEAQ (reference sequence). The CDR3 here is CASSLRAESSEAFF. The variable domain in full, completed from reference TRBV7-9 and TRBJ1-1, reads DTGVSQNPRHKITKRGQNVTFRCDPISEHNRLYWYRQTLGQGPEFLTYFQNEAQLEKSRLLSDRFSAERPKGSFSTLEIQRTEQGDSAMYLCASSLRAESSEAFFGQGTRLTVV.

The V call is TRBV9, the J call TRBJ1-5; the TCRdb call, TRBD1, lacks DNA for checking. The CDR3 length is 15 residues. The germline V gene has CDR1 SGDLS and CDR2 YYNGEE. The CDR3 sequence: CASGKGQGVNQPQHF.

The V call is TRBV14, the J call TRBJ2-7. CDR1 and CDR2 (germline): SGHDN, FVKESK. The CDR3 has 14 residues. The CDR3 loop is CASSQVHSPYEQYF.

The chain uses TRBV6-5 and TRBJ2-2. The CDR3 runs 13 residues. Per the germline V gene, CDR1 is MNHEY and CDR2 is SVGAGI. This CDR3 reads CASSWSSTGELFF.

The chain couples TRBV12-3 or TRBV12-4 to TRBJ1-5. CDR3 length: 15 residues. The CDR3 loop is CASSLSGRGNQPQHF.

The chain joins TRBV5-6 to TRBJ2-1; TCRdb's D call of TRBD2 is untestable without DNA. Germline V lookup: CDR1 SGHDT, CDR2 YYEEEE. The CDR3 contains 16 residues. The CDR3 protein is CASSLGASGAYNEQFF.

The V call is TRBV5-1, the J call TRBJ1-2; TCRdb selects TRBD1, and the lack of DNA leaves this call unchecked. The CDR3 loop spans 16 amino acids. CDR1 SGHRS and CDR2 YFSETQ come from the germline V gene. Here the CDR3 reads CASSVEGNPDRYGYTF.

V usage is TRBV5-1 and J usage is TRBJ1-6. The CDR3 consists of 15 residues. Per the germline V gene, CDR1 is SGHRS and CDR2 is YFSETQ. The CDR3 is CASSPESSYNSPLHF.

The V gene is TRBV6-1, the J gene TRBJ2-5; TCRdb picks TRBD1, but there is no DNA to check that call. The germline gives CDR1 MNHNS, CDR2 SASEGT. The CDR3 consists of 12 residues. The CDR3 region is CAQMQGQETQYF.

The chain carries TRBV20-1 and TRBJ2-3. Germline values: CDR1 DFQATT, CDR2 SNEGSKA (reference sequence). The CDR3 has 12 amino acids. CDR3 amino acids: CSATERSDTQYF.

This chain links TRBV7-8 with TRBJ1-5. Germline assignment: CDR1 SGHVS and CDR2 FQNEAQ. The CDR3 extends over 16 amino acids. This chain's CDR3 is CASSLGTFGSDQPQHF.

V usage is TRBV30 and J usage is TRBJ2-7; TCRdb selects TRBD1, and the lack of DNA leaves this call unchecked. CDR1 and CDR2 from the germline V gene are GTSNPN and SVGIG (reference sequence). The CDR3 has 15 amino acids. CDR3 sequence reads: CAWSRDRGGSYEQYF.

The CDR3 here is CSVTGQGESYEQFF. This chain uses TRBV29-1 with TRBJ2-1; the D call of TRBD1 rests on TCRdb alone, since no DNA is present to check it. The CDR3 is 14 residues long. Germline CDR1 reads SQVTM; CDR2 reads ANQGSEA.

V gene TRBV4-1 combines with J gene TRBJ1-5; TCRdb gives TRBD1 as the D gene, but with no DNA this cannot be confirmed. Germline V gives CDR1 MGHRA, CDR2 YSYEKL. The length of the CDR3 is 15 residues. CDR3 amino acids: CASSQDRGYAQPQHF.

The rearrangement joins TRBV28 to TRBJ2-7; TCRdb outputs TRBD2, but without DNA this stays unchecked. This CDR3 comprises 11 residues. Germline V gene lookup returns CDR1 MDHEN and CDR2 SYDVKM. The CDR3 reads CASSFGLGPYF.

The gene calls are TRBV7-9 and TRBJ2-1. This CDR3 is built from 15 residues. The germline CDR1 and CDR2 sequences are SEHNR and FQNEAQ (reference sequence). CDR3 sequence reads: CASSPITGEVNEQFF. The full variable domain, in which reference TRBV7-9 and TRBJ2-1 provide the parts outside the CDR3, is DTGVSQNPRHKITKRGQNVTFRCDPISEHNRLYWYRQTLGQGPEFLTYFQNEAQLEKSRLLSDRFSAERPKGSFSTLEIQRTEQGDSAMYLCASSPITGEVNEQFFGPGTRLTVL.

The V call is TRBV7-3, the J call TRBJ2-1; TCRdb designates TRBD2, a call that cannot be tested without DNA. The CDR3 covers 15 residues. The germline gives CDR1 SGHTA, CDR2 FQGTGA. CDR3 amino acids: CASSPSSGANNEQFF.

This chain uses TRBV5-1 with TRBJ2-1. The length of the CDR3 is 15 residues. In germline, CDR1 is SGHRS, CDR2 YFSETQ. CDR3 sequence reads: CASSLGSGLYNEQFF.

The J gene is TRBJ2-2, the V gene TRBV3-1; TCRdb gives TRBD1 as the D gene, but with no DNA this cannot be confirmed. The CDR3 runs to 19 residues. The germline CDR1 and CDR2 sequences are LGHDT and YNNKEL (reference sequence). CDR3: CASSQDQLTLGTNTGELFF. Looking up the rest from reference TRBV3-1 and TRBJ2-2 gives the full variable domain: DTAVSQTPKYLVTQMGNDKSIKCEQNLGHDTMYWYKQDSKKFLKIMFSYNNKELIINETVPNRFSPKSPDKAHLNLHINSLELGDSAVYFCASSQDQLTLGTNTGELFFGEGSRLTVL.

V and J are TRBV12-3 or TRBV12-4 and TRBJ2-1; TCRdb proposes TRBD2, but this gene call is untestable without DNA. The CDR3 is made up of 12 amino acids. CDR3 in amino acids: CASSSSGREQFF.

The chain employs TRBV5-1 and TRBJ2-4; the TRBD1 assignment by TCRdb is unverifiable without DNA. Looked up from germline, CDR1 is SGHRS and CDR2 is YFSETQ. This CDR3 contains 13 residues. The CDR3 here is CASSLPGSDIQYF.